These 20 T cell receptor beta chains came from one sample sequenced in a study of blood T cell repertoires in COVID-19. Assay used: immunoSEQ multiplex PCR; TCRdb lists only in-frame clones, some missing. The data hold about 250,000 clones, with just over 90% observed a single time. Input material: PBMCs or T cells enriched from blood (not recorded which). The receptors here all came from a young woman who had recovered from COVID-19.

This rearrangement joins TRBV18 to TRBJ2-2, with D unresolved. The V end lost 3 bases, the J end lost 5 bases, and 13 bases lay between the germline ends. From germline, CDR1 is KGHSH and CDR2 LQKENI. The CDR3 spans 15 residues. CDR3: CASSPTGPGTGELFF. The CDR3 DNA is TGTGCCAGCTCACCTACGGGTCCTGGGACCGGGGAGCTGTTTTTT.

The V gene is TRBV4-1, the J gene TRBJ2-5; TRBD1 aligns across 8 bases. Germline CDR1 reads MGHRA; CDR2 reads YSYEKL. This CDR3 has 15 residues. With 0 bases clipped from V and 7 bases from J, the junction kept 7 bases outside the gene matches. CDR3 DNA: TGCGCCAGCAGCCAAGAGGGCAGGGGGCCGTCGACCCAGTACTTC. Translating gives CASSQEGRGPSTQYF.

V and J are TRBV10-2 and TRBJ2-7; 8 nucleotides agree with TRBD1. Germline CDR1 and CDR2: WSHSY and SAAADI. The ends lost 2 bases at V and 0 bases at J; junction bases unmatched: 3. There are 15 residues in the CDR3. The CDR3 coding sequence is TGCGCCAGCAGTGAGGACAGGGGTCCCTCCTACGAGCAGTACTTC. Translation gives CASSEDRGPSYEQYF.

The chain employs TRBV18 and TRBJ1-2; D not resolved. The CDR3 runs 13 residues. The V and J ends lost 3 bases and 6 bases respectively, with 11 bases between them. Per germline, CDR1 KGHSH and CDR2 LQKENI. The CDR3 region has the DNA TGTGCCAGCTCACCTGCGGGAGTTGATGGCTACACCTTC. It is translated as CASSPAGVDGYTF.

This rearrangement joins TRBV7-6 to TRBJ2-7; 11 bases are a match to TRBD2. CDR1 is SGHVS and CDR2 is FNYEAQ in the germline V gene. The CDR3 spans 15 residues. V shed 5 bases and J 1 base; nucleotides not matched to a gene: 4. The CDR3, as DNA: TGTGCCAGCAGCCCTGGGACTAGCGGTTCCTACGAGCAGTACTTC. This encodes CASSPGTSGSYEQYF.

The chain combines TRBV5-4 with TRBJ1-2; no reliable D call. Germline CDR1 reads SGHNT; CDR2 reads YYREEE (reference sequence). The CDR3 contains 13 residues. The CDR3 sequence is CGWRQNFNYGYTF. DNA of the CDR3: TGTGGATGGCGGCAGAACTTTAACTATGGCTACACCTTC. Variable domain in full (rest from reference TRBV5-4 and TRBJ1-2): ETGVTQSPTHLIKTRGQQVTLRCSSQSGHNTVSWYQQALGQGPQFIFQYYREEENGRGNFPPRFSGLQFPNYSSELNVNALELDDSALYLCGWRQNFNYGYTFGSGTRLTVV.

V is TRBV7-8 and J is TRBJ2-3; D perhaps matches TRBD2 (5 bases). The CDR3 has 13 residues. Germline values: CDR1 SGHVS, CDR2 FQNEAQ. V lost 3 bases, J lost 3 bases, and 7 bases lay in between. In DNA, the CDR3 is TGTGCCAGCAGCTTGGGGAGTACAGATACGCAGTATTTT. This gives the protein CASSLGSTDTQYF. The full variable domain, with the rest looked up from reference TRBV7-8 and TRBJ2-3, is GAGVSQSPRYKVAKRGQDVALRCDPISGHVSLFWYQQALGQGPEFLTYFQNEAQLDKSGLPSDRFFAERPEGSVSTLKIQRTQQEDSAVYLCASSLGSTDTQYFGPGTRLTVL.

V is TRBV11-3 and J is TRBJ1-2; D not certain. Trimming stripped 6 bases from V and 1 base from J, with 18 bases between. The CDR3 is 16 amino acids. The V gene's germline CDR1 is SGHNT and CDR2 YENEEA. This chain's CDR3 is CASREGVPKFNYGYTF. CDR3 DNA: TGTGCCAGCAGGGAGGGCGTCCCGAAGTTTAACTATGGCTACACCTTC.

This sequence joins TRBV9 and TRBJ2-3; TRBD2 matches at 10 bases. The junction had 3 bases not matched to a gene; V was cut back by 1 base and J by 4 bases. This CDR3 is 15 amino acids long. Germline CDR1 reads SGDLS; CDR2 reads YYNGEE. The CDR3 sequence is CASSVSGGAADTQYF. The CDR3 DNA sequence: TGTGCCAGCAGCGTAAGCGGGGGGGCGGCAGATACGCAGTATTTT.

The gene calls are TRBV12-3 or TRBV12-4 and TRBJ2-1; D call uncertain. The V end lost 6 bases, the J end lost 3 bases, and 6 bases lay between the germline ends. The CDR3 is made up of 12 amino acids. CDR3 in DNA: TGTGCCAGCAGCTCAGACTACAATGAGCAGTTCTTC. Amino acids: CASSSDYNEQFF.

The CDR3 region is CASSRDRNPYNEQFF. CDR3 DNA sequence: TGTGCCAGCAGTAGAGACAGGAATCCCTACAATGAGCAGTTCTTC. The chain is built from TRBV2 and TRBJ2-1, with D possibly matching TRBD1 (6 bases). The CDR3 is made up of 15 amino acids. CDR1 and CDR2 (germline): SNHLY, FYNNEI. Trimming took off 5 bases at V and 2 bases at J, with 13 bases between the two ends.

The chain recombines TRBV7-8 with TRBJ1-3; weak D call: TRBD1 (6 bases). Germline CDR1 reads SGHVS; CDR2 reads FQNEAQ. The ends were cut back, 5 bases at V and 2 bases at J, with 16 bases in the middle. The CDR3 spans 16 residues. For the CDR3, the DNA is TGTGCCAGCAGCCCAGATCGGGGGGGCGCTGGAAACACCATATATTTT. It specifies CASSPDRGGAGNTIYF.

This rearrangement joins TRBV24-1 to TRBJ2-1; TRBD2 matches 10 bases. V was clipped by 5 bases and J by 5 bases; unmatched bases: 2. The CDR3 runs to 14 residues. Looked up from germline, CDR1 is KGHDR and CDR2 is SFDVKD. The CDR3 DNA reads as TGTGCCACCAGTGGAGCGGGGGGGGACAATGAGCAGTTCTTC. Translation gives CATSGAGGDNEQFF.

This chain connects TRBV28 to TRBJ1-2, with 11 bases fitting TRBD1. The trim removed 7 bases at V and 8 bases at J, leaving 9 bases unmatched. The CDR3 sequence is 14 residues long. Germline V gene sequence: CDR1 MDHEN, CDR2 SYDVKM. CDR3 nucleotide sequence: TGTGCCAGCACCCGGACAGGGGGCGCGCAGGGCTACACCTTC. Residues: CASTRTGGAQGYTF.

Only one count was recorded for this clone. The chain employs TRBV19 and TRBJ2-5; maybe TRBD1 (5 bases). Germline CDR1 is LNHDA and CDR2 is SQIVND (reference sequence). This CDR3 has 13 amino acids. V dropped 3 bases and J dropped 5 bases, with 10 bases sitting between them. CDR3 sequence (DNA): TGTGCCAGTAGTATTCCAGGGCGGGAGACCCAGTACTTC. Encoded protein: CASSIPGRETQYF.

This clone was found a few times. The chain has TRBV6-4 and TRBJ2-3, with 7 bases that match TRBD1. Trimming at V came to 6 bases and at J to 2 bases, leaving 5 bases not matched to a gene. Germline loops: CDR1 MRHNA, CDR2 SNTAGT. The CDR3 runs 14 residues. CDR3 sequence reads: CASSATGLTDTQYF. The CDR3 DNA sequence: TGTGCCAGCAGCGCGACAGGGCTCACAGATACGCAGTATTTT.

The chain joins TRBV28 to TRBJ2-3; tentative D call: TRBD1 (6 bases). V was pared by 4 bases and J by 3 bases, with 8 bases between. The germline V gene encodes CDR1 MDHEN and CDR2 SYDVKM. This CDR3 is built from 13 residues. CDR3 amino acids: CASSYTGTDTQYF. The DNA for the CDR3 is TGTGCCAGCAGTTATACAGGGACAGATACGCAGTATTTT.

The chain uses TRBV7-8 and TRBJ1-1, with D unclear. The CDR3 sequence is 14 residues long. The V gene lost 5 bases and the J gene lost 2 bases, with 12 bases spanning the gap. CDR1 and CDR2 from the germline V gene are SGHVS and FQNEAQ. Written as DNA, the CDR3 is TGTGCCAGCAGCCCGGGGATGATAAACACTGAAGCTTTCTTT. Protein: CASSPGMINTEAFF.

This clone was counted a single time. The gene calls are TRBV5-6 and TRBJ1-2; TRBD1 might be the D (6 bases). The germline gives CDR1 SGHDT, CDR2 YYEEEE. V shed 1 base and J shed 4 bases, with 14 bases lying between them. There are 15 residues in the CDR3. The CDR3 coding sequence is TGTGCCAGCAGCTTGACGGTTGGGGGGGCCTATGGCTACACCTTC. Amino acid sequence: CASSLTVGGAYGYTF.

The J gene is TRBJ1-3, the V gene TRBV5-5; D may be TRBD1 (6 bases). The CDR3 is made up of 20 amino acids. Trimming took 2 bases from V and 2 from J, leaving 26 bases between them. Germline V gene lookup returns CDR1 SGHKS and CDR2 YYEKEE (reference sequence). CDR3 coding DNA: TGTGCCAGCAGCTTAATCGACCCAGGGGCATTGTTGGGCGCTGGAAACACCATATATTTT. Residues: CASSLIDPGALLGAGNTIYF. The complete variable domain, with remaining parts taken from reference TRBV5-5 and TRBJ1-3, reads DAGVTQSPTHLIKTRGQQVTLRCSPISGHKSVSWYQQVLGQGPQFIFQYYEKEERGRGNFPDRFSARQFPNYSSELNVNALLLGDSALYLCASSLIDPGALLGAGNTIYFGEGSWLTVV.